A single sample is the source of the 3 T cell receptor beta chains below, sequenced in a study of blood T cell repertoires in COVID-19. The assay was immunoSEQ multiplex PCR, and TCRdb's table has in-frame clones only and misses some. The table has roughly 160,000 clones, roughly nine tenths seen once. The sequencing input was peripheral blood. These receptors originate from a man in his 60s with acute or convalescent COVID-19.

The rearrangement joins TRBV6-5 to TRBJ1-1; D remains unclear. With 6 bases removed from V and 1 base from J, the gap between germline ends came to 9 bases. CDR3 length equals 13 residues. Per the germline V gene, CDR1 is MNHEY and CDR2 is SVGAGI. The CDR3 loop is CASRNRGNTEAFF. CDR3 nucleotide sequence: TGTGCCAGCAGAAACCGGGGGAACACTGAAGCTTTCTTT.

This chain links TRBV29-1 with TRBJ2-5, with TRBD1 matching 7 bases. This CDR3 has 16 amino acids. The V gene end was trimmed by 3 bases and the J gene end by 5 bases; junction bases not matched to a gene: 15. The germline gives CDR1 SQVTM, CDR2 ANQGSEA. In nucleotides, the CDR3 is TGCAGCGTTGATGGCCCCGGCGTCGCGGACAGGGAGACCCAGTACTTC. This codes for CSVDGPGVADRETQYF.

This sequence joins TRBV6-5 and TRBJ1-2; the match to TRBD1 covers 7 bases. CDR1 is MNHEY, CDR2 SVGAGI, per germline. J lost 3 bases, V lost 2 bases, and 9 bases had no gene match. The length of the CDR3 is 16 residues. CDR3: CASSYVFRGMDYGYTF. The CDR3 DNA follows: TGTGCCAGCAGTTACGTCTTCAGGGGGATGGACTATGGCTACACCTTC.